This T cell receptor beta chain derives from a study of blood T cells in healthy people across ages. As for the study in general: Template-switching capture recovered about one barcoded beta molecule per two T cells.

This clonotype was found a few times. A second roughly 7 to 11 cycle PCR used barcoded and J-beta primers. MiXCR, applied by TCRdb to the 5' RACE reads, yields one record per CDR3 protein. Of 1.5 million to 2 million distinct CDR3 sequences in the sample, roughly 52% were seen once. Germline lookup yields CDR1 MNHNY and CDR2 SVGAGI (reference sequence). The V gene end was trimmed by 4 bases and the J gene end by 4 bases; junction bases not matched to a gene: 7. This CDR3 is built from 15 residues. The sequencing input was blood. The receptor was isolated from a woman in her thirties or forties in good health. The chain carries TRBV6-6 and TRBJ2-3; TRBD2 matches 8 bases. CDR3 amino acids: CASSSGGAGSDTQYF. CDR3 sequence (DNA): TGTGCCAGCAGTTCCGGGGGGGCCGGGTCAGATACGCAGTATTTT.